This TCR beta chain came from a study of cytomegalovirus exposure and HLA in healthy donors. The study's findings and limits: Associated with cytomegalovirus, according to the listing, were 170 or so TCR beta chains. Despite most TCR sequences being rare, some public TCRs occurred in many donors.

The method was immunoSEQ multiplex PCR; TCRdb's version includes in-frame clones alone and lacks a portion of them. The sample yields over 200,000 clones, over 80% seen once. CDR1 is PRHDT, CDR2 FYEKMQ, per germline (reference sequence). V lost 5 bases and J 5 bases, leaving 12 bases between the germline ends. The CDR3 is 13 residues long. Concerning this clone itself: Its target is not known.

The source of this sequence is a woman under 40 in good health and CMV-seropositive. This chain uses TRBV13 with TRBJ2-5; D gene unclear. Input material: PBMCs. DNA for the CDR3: TGTGCCAGCAGCCTTGACCCGAGGGAGACCCAGTACTTC. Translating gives CASSLDPRETQYF.